This T cell receptor beta chain was identified in a study of human T cells and chemical hapten exposure. The time point denotes: patch test 1, 2 weeks after DPC sensitization. The sample's treatment: therapeutic diphenylcyclopropenone sensitization with weekly scalp DPC. TCRdb redid the calling of the RACE reads with MiXCR, one entry per CDR3 protein. The repertoire holds tens of thousands of distinct CDR3 sequences, with 30% to 35% as singletons. The germline V gene encodes CDR1 SGHTA and CDR2 FQGNSA. The length of the CDR3 is 20 residues. V trimming: 4 bases; J trimming: 3 bases; junction bases outside the gene matches: 16.

The clonotype comes from a man in his forties or fifties with alopecia areata. Some clones in this sample may be carry-over from other donors' samples. This rearrangement joins TRBV7-2 to TRBJ2-3, with TRBD2 matching over 13 bases. The material was whole blood, obtained in connection with sensitization to the hapten diphenylcyclopropenone (DPC). CDR3 sequence reads: CASSSTVRTSGSWGTDTQYF. The CDR3 nucleotides read TGTGCCAGCAGCTCCACCGTTAGGACTAGCGGGAGTTGGGGTACAGATACGCAGTATTTT.